This entry lists 8 T cell receptor beta chains sequenced from one sample in a study of cytomegalovirus exposure and HLA in healthy donors. Vbeta (60) and Jbeta (13) primers were used in the PCR. Clones were read by immunoSEQ multiplex PCR, and TCRdb kept only the in-frame ones, dropping some. In the table there are roughly 190,000 clones, approximately 78% of which are singletons. Sequencing was performed on PBMCs. Source of these receptors: a woman younger than 35 in good health and CMV-seronegative.

CDR3 loop: CASLGLAGDNEQFF. The CDR3 region has the DNA TGTGCCAGTTTGGGACTAGCGGGGGACAATGAGCAGTTCTTC. The chain employs TRBV2 and TRBJ2-1, with 14 positions matching TRBD2. CDR1 SNHLY and CDR2 FYNNEI come from the germline V gene. The junction had 3 bases not matched to a gene; V was cut back by 9 bases and J by 5 bases. CDR3 size: 14 residues.

This chain joins TRBV7-9 and TRBJ2-1; D is possibly TRBD1 (6 bases). CDR1 is SEHNR and CDR2 is FQNEAQ in the germline V gene (reference sequence). V was pared by 4 bases and J by 4 bases, with 11 bases between. The CDR3 covers 14 residues. Here the CDR3 DNA reads TGTGCCAGCAGCTCACTGGACAGATACAATGAGCAGTTCTTC. It yields the protein CASSSLDRYNEQFF.

The chain carries TRBV5-1 and TRBJ2-1, with D maybe TRBD1 (5 bases). V lost 4 bases to trimming and J lost 1 base, with 15 bases between them. The germline V gene encodes CDR1 SGHRS and CDR2 YFSETQ. The CDR3 runs 16 residues. The CDR3 DNA reads as TGCGCCAGCAGCCGTCAGGGATTCCCTTCCTACAATGAGCAGTTCTTC. Amino acids: CASSRQGFPSYNEQFF.

The chain has TRBV7-9 and TRBJ2-7, with 7 bases matching TRBD2. The V and J ends lost 1 base and 7 bases, in that order; junction bases with no gene match: 7. The CDR3 has 14 residues. The germline V gene has CDR1 SEHNR and CDR2 FQNEAQ (reference sequence). The CDR3 loop reads CASSLEAGVGEQYF. The DNA for the CDR3 is TGTGCCAGCAGCTTAGAGGCGGGAGTCGGGGAGCAGTACTTC.

This rearrangement joins TRBV7-9 to TRBJ2-7; 15 bases map to TRBD2. The CDR3 has 18 residues. J lost 1 base, V lost 7 bases, and 11 bases had no gene match. Germline loops: CDR1 SEHNR, CDR2 FQNEAQ (reference sequence). The CDR3 spells CASTGGTSGRYESYEQYF. CDR3 DNA: TGTGCCAGCACCGGAGGGACTAGCGGGAGGTACGAATCCTACGAGCAGTACTTC. Together with reference TRBV7-9 and TRBJ2-7, the CDR3 gives the full variable domain: DTGVSQNPRHKITKRGQNVTFRCDPISEHNRLYWYRQTLGQGPEFLTYFQNEAQLEKSRLLSDRFSAERPKGSFSTLEIQRTEQGDSAMYLCASTGGTSGRYESYEQYFGPGTRLTVT.

This chain joins TRBV18 and TRBJ2-1; 8 bases align to TRBD2. The CDR3 loop spans 18 amino acids. CDR1 KGHSH and CDR2 LQKENI come from the germline V gene. J gave up 0 bases and V 3 bases, and 10 bases lay outside the gene matches. DNA of the CDR3: TGTGCCAGCTCACCTACTTCACCGGGACTAGGCTCCTACAATGAGCAGTTCTTC. Its translation is CASSPTSPGLGSYNEQFF.

The V call is TRBV7-2, the J call TRBJ1-5, with D possibly TRBD1 on 6 matching bases. Trimming shortened V by 3 bases and J by 0 bases, and 12 bases separated the two germline ends. Germline CDR1 and CDR2: SGHTA and FQGNSA. This CDR3 contains 16 residues. Here the CDR3 DNA reads TGTGCCAGCAGCTTTACAGGGAGATATAGCAATCAGCCCCAGCATTTT. This sequence encodes CASSFTGRYSNQPQHF.

This chain joins TRBV6-5 and TRBJ1-2; no firm D call. This CDR3 is 12 amino acids long. V lost 4 bases and J lost 4, with 7 bases in between. The V gene's germline CDR1 is MNHEY and CDR2 SVGAGI. The CDR3 region has the DNA TGTGCCAGCAGTTCCACTCGCTATGGCTACACCTTC. Translation: CASSSTRYGYTF.